This T cell receptor (beta chain) came from a study of blood T cell repertoires in COVID-19. In the study overall: T cells, B-cell-depleted T cells, or PBMCs provided the cDNA or gDNA that served as material.

Germline CDR1 is MDHEN and CDR2 is SYDVKM. The V gene end was trimmed by 4 bases and the J gene end by 4 bases; junction bases not matched to a gene: 13. This CDR3 is 18 amino acids long. Assay: immunoSEQ multiplex PCR; the TCRdb copy retains only in-frame clones and omits some. In the table there are around 100,000 clones, around 86% of which are singletons. This clonotype was obtained from a woman aged 50 to 60 who had recovered from COVID-19. Sequenced input: PBMCs or T cells enriched from blood (not recorded which). The chain carries TRBV28 and TRBJ1-2; 12 bases are a match to TRBD1. CDR3 sequence: CASSSLPGQGALPYGYTF. Written as DNA, the CDR3 is TGTGCCAGCAGTTCCCTTCCGGGACAGGGGGCGCTCCCCTATGGCTACACCTTC.